These T cell receptor beta chains were read from a single sample in a study of blood T cell repertoires in COVID-19. Some clones are missing from TCRdb's copy, which holds only in-frame ones; the method was immunoSEQ multiplex PCR. Of roughly 220,000 clones in the sample, 70% to 90% were seen once. The specimen was peripheral blood. Receptors originate from a man aged 45-65 years who had recovered from COVID-19. Both conserved end residues are part of each CDR3. A D gene is named only where the DNA matches it firmly. Expanded clones are given a class, and other clones once, few, many or no size at all.

clone size | D gene | J gene | V gene | CDR3 protein | CDR3 DNA
- | - | TRBJ2-7 | TRBV5-1 | CASSLTSYEQYF | TGCGCCAGCAGCCTTACTAGCTACGAGCAGTACTTC
- | - | TRBJ2-7 | TRBV19 | CASSLSAGGSYEQYF | TGTGCCAGTAGCCTCTCAGCGGGTGGTTCCTACGAGCAGTACTTC
- | - | TRBJ2-7 | TRBV18 | CASSPPLRGYEQYF | TGTGCCAGCTCACCACCTTTGCGGGGCTACGAGCAGTACTTC
few | - | TRBJ2-7 | TRBV6-1 | CASSEVWNLRSNEQYF | TGTGCCAGCAGTGAAGTTTGGAATCTTAGGAGTAACGAGCAGTACTTC
- | TRBD1 | TRBJ1-5 | TRBV2 | CASTRQGVGGQPQHF | TGTGCCAGCACCAGACAGGGGGTAGGAGGTCAGCCCCAGCATTTT
- | - | TRBJ2-1 | TRBV9 | CASSVKAVSYNEQFF | TGTGCCAGCAGCGTAAAAGCGGTCTCCTACAATGAGCAGTTCTTC
- | - | TRBJ2-1 | TRBV7-9 | CASSAGNPYNEQFF | TGTGCCAGCAGCGCAGGGAATCCCTACAATGAGCAGTTCTTC
once | TRBD1 | TRBJ2-5 | TRBV11-2 | CASSLGSGTEYQETQYF | TGTGCCAGCAGCTTAGGATCCGGGACAGAGTACCAAGAGACCCAGTACTTC
- | - | TRBJ1-2 | TRBV6-5 | CASSYSVVMGVYGYTF | TGTGCCAGCAGTTACTCGGTGGTGATGGGCGTGTATGGCTACACCTTC
- | - | TRBJ1-2 | TRBV25-1 | CASRGQTNYGYTF | TGTGCCAGCAGAGGACAGACTAACTATGGCTACACCTTC
once | - | TRBJ1-5 | TRBV5-1 | CASSIHPEKPQHF | TGCGCCAGCAGCATTCACCCCGAGAAGCCCCAGCATTTT
- | TRBD2 | TRBJ2-5 | TRBV9 | CASSVIAGRTETQYF | TGTGCCAGCAGCGTCATAGCGGGCAGGACTGAGACCCAGTACTTC
- | TRBD1 | TRBJ1-5 | TRBV28 | CASSRDSPRQPQHF | TGTGCCAGCAGCCGGGACAGCCCAAGGCAGCCCCAGCATTTT
- | - | TRBJ2-6 | TRBV28 | CASSSHLGGSGANVLTF | TGTGCCAGCAGTTCCCATCTAGGGGGAAGTGGGGCCAACGTCCTGACTTTC
- | - | TRBJ2-7 | TRBV5-1 | CASSLDRELYF | TGCGCCAGCAGCTTGGACAGGGAGCTTTACTTC
- | - | TRBJ2-7 | TRBV21-1 | CARRTSGRVEQYF | TGTGCCAGGAGAACTAGCGGGAGGGTCGAGCAGTACTTC
- | - | TRBJ1-2 | TRBV28 | CASRVGGSGDYGYTF | TGTGCCAGCAGGGTAGGCGGCAGCGGAGACTATGGCTACACCTTC
once | - | TRBJ1-3 | TRBV9 | CASSVEGVFGNTIYF | TGTGCCAGCAGCGTTGAAGGGGTCTTTGGAAACACCATATATTTT
- | - | TRBJ2-1 | TRBV18 | CASSPLPQGNEQFF | TGTGCCAGCTCACCACTGCCCCAGGGCAATGAGCAGTTCTTC
- | TRBD1 | TRBJ1-5 | TRBV27 | CASSTDRRQPQHF | TGTGCCAGCAGCACGGACAGGAGACAGCCCCAGCATTTT
- | TRBD1 | TRBJ2-1 | TRBV5-4 | CASRGQGPYNEQFF | TGTGCCAGCAGGGGACAGGGGCCCTACAATGAGCAGTTCTTC
- | - | TRBJ2-1 | TRBV4-2 | CASSQGEVDNEQFF | TGTGCCAGCAGCCAAGGGGAGGTAGACAATGAGCAGTTCTTC
- | - | TRBJ1-2 | TRBV7-2 | CASSVSRDFNYGYTF | TGTGCCAGCAGCGTATCGAGGGACTTTAACTATGGCTACACCTTC
- | TRBD1 | TRBJ1-6 | TRBV6-5 | CASSPQGATDSPLHF | TGTGCCAGCAGTCCCCAGGGGGCGACCGATTCACCCCTCCACTTT